These 19 T cell receptor beta chains were all obtained from the same sample, sequenced in a study of post-analysis software for immune sequencing data. Included in the TCR beta cDNA libraries were unique molecular identifiers. TCRdb fed the PCR reads into MiXCR, producing one record per CDR3 protein. The table lists fewer than 850,000 distinct CDR3 sequences, about 27% of them singletons. General study results and limits: Five or six TRBV segments, TRBV5-6, TRBV5-1 and TRBV20-1 among them, were found more frequent in patients than controls.

These receptors have no known antigen. Material for sequencing was blood. The receptors derive from a girl aged 10 to 17 with multiple sclerosis.

This clonotype was counted only a few times. The chain carries TRBV25-1 and TRBJ2-7; no definite D call. The germline gives CDR1 MGHDK, CDR2 SYGVNS. The length of the CDR3 is 13 residues. V dropped 2 bases and J dropped 3 bases, with 8 bases sitting between them. CDR3 nucleotides: TGTGCCAGCAGTGAAACAGCGAACTACGAGCAGTACTTC. It is translated as CASSETANYEQYF.

The gene calls are TRBV28 and TRBJ2-7, with D unclear. This CDR3 comprises 11 residues. Per the germline V gene, CDR1 is MDHEN and CDR2 is SYDVKM. V lost 6 bases to trimming and J lost 2 bases, with 5 bases between them. The CDR3, as DNA: TGTGCCAGCAGAATGGCCTACGAGCAGTACTTC. It codes for CASRMAYEQYF.

This clonotype was found many times. The V and J genes are TRBV28 and TRBJ2-7; D remains unclear. Germline CDR1 MDHEN, CDR2 SYDVKM. The CDR3 spans 12 residues. V was cut by 6 bases and J by 3 bases, with 9 bases left in between. This CDR3 reads CASSRLNYEQYF. The CDR3 DNA is TGTGCCAGCAGCCGCCTTAACTACGAGCAGTACTTC.

J is TRBJ2-5 and V is TRBV29-1; 8 bases line up with TRBD1. This CDR3 has 15 amino acids. V trimming: 0 bases; J trimming: 2 bases; junction bases outside the gene matches: 5. CDR1 and CDR2 (germline): SQVTM, ANQGSEA. In DNA, the CDR3 is TGCAGCGTTGAAGATCGACACAGGGGGCAAGAGACCCAGTACTTC. The encoded protein is CSVEDRHRGQETQYF.

This clonotype came up a few times. The rearrangement links TRBV3-1 to TRBJ2-5; D uncertain. The germline V gene has CDR1 LGHDT and CDR2 YNNKEL (reference sequence). The CDR3 loop spans 15 amino acids. Trimming removed 1 base at V and 0 bases at J, with 9 bases between. CDR3 in amino acids: CASSQVSAYQETQYF. DNA of the CDR3: TGTGCCAGCAGCCAAGTGTCCGCGTACCAAGAGACCCAGTACTTC.

This clonotype has more than one count but fewer than ten. The chain recombines TRBV10-3 with TRBJ2-5, with 7 bases fitting TRBD2. The CDR3 length is 12 residues. Trimming at V came to 5 bases and at J to 5 bases, leaving 2 bases not matched to a gene. Germline assignment: CDR1 ENHRY and CDR2 SYGVKD. CDR3 in DNA: TGTGCCATCAGTTGGGAGGGGGAGACCCAGTACTTC. Residues: CAISWEGETQYF.

The J gene is TRBJ1-1, the V gene TRBV4-1, with D unresolved. V lost 3 bases and J lost 8, with 13 bases in between. Germline CDR1 reads MGHRA; CDR2 reads YSYEKL. The CDR3 totals 13 residues. The CDR3 protein is CASSQTPSTEAFF. DNA of the CDR3: TGCGCCAGCAGCCAGACCCCTTCGACAGAAGCTTTCTTT.

The chain uses TRBV24-1 and TRBJ2-1, with 12 nucleotides matching TRBD1. CDR3 size: 18 residues. Germline V gene lookup returns CDR1 KGHDR and CDR2 SFDVKD. Losses at the gene ends were 5 bases for V and 1 base for J; bases not matched to a gene: 8. CDR3 loop: CATSGSGTGGTSYNEQFF. The DNA for the CDR3 is TGTGCCACCAGTGGTTCCGGGACAGGGGGCACGTCCTACAATGAGCAGTTCTTC.

The V gene is TRBV6-5, the J gene TRBJ1-5; 8 bases match TRBD1. Gene TRBJ2-3 matches the end of the DNA better, so the J call may be wrong. The CDR3 has 15 residues. CDR1 is MNHEY, CDR2 SVGAGI, per germline. CDR3 region: CASSQTGALGSPQYF. The CDR3 nucleotides are TGTGCCAGCAGTCAGACAGGGGCCCTCGGATCGCCCCAGTATTTT.

The chain carries TRBV29-1 and TRBJ2-6; D possibly corresponds to TRBD2 (5 bases). Germline V gene lookup returns CDR1 SQVTM and CDR2 ANQGSEA. The CDR3 is made up of 15 amino acids. Between the trimmed V and J ends, which lost 6 bases and 0 bases, there was a span of 12 bases. In DNA, the CDR3 is TGCAGCGTAACCGGGGAATACTCTGGGGCCAACGTCCTGACTTTC. It yields the protein CSVTGEYSGANVLTF.

The chain is built from TRBV6-2 or TRBV6-3 and TRBJ2-2; the match to TRBD1 covers 7 bases. Germline assignment: CDR1 MNHEY and CDR2 SVGEGT. V dropped 6 bases and J dropped 6; count of bases not matched to a gene: 10. The CDR3 is 15 residues long. The DNA for the CDR3 is TGTGCCAGCAGCCGACAGGGTGTACACGCCGGGGAGCTGTTTTTT. Its protein product is CASSRQGVHAGELFF.

This clonotype was seen a handful of times. V and J are TRBV7-6 and TRBJ1-2; TRBD1 is a possible D gene (5 bases). The CDR3 spans 13 residues. The germline V gene has CDR1 SGHVS and CDR2 FNYEAQ. The V and J ends lost 4 bases and 5 bases respectively, with 11 bases between them. The CDR3 coding sequence is TGTGCCAGCAGCTCGGGACCGCGATATGGCTACACCTTC. It encodes CASSSGPRYGYTF.

This rearrangement joins TRBV7-2 to TRBJ2-5; D might be TRBD1 (6 bases). Per germline, CDR1 SGHTA and CDR2 FQGNSA. The CDR3 runs to 14 residues. V was pared by 6 bases and J by 4 bases, with 15 bases between. CDR3 coding DNA: TGTGCCAGCAGGGTCAGGGGAAGAGGAGAGACCCAGTACTTC. Amino acid sequence: CASRVRGRGETQYF.

The chain links TRBV4-3 to TRBJ2-1; 8 nucleotides line up with TRBD2. The CDR3 loop spans 19 amino acids. Trimming removed 0 bases from V and 7 bases from J; junction bases left unmatched: 17. Germline V gene lookup returns CDR1 LGHNA and CDR2 YSLEER. CDR3 coding DNA: TGCGCCAGCAGCCAAGATATTCGGAGCGGGAGCCGTCGGTGGAATGAGCAGTTCTTC. Amino acid sequence: CASSQDIRSGSRRWNEQFF.

This clonotype was detected only a few times. CDR3 nucleotides: TGTGCCAGCAGTTACTCGACGGGACAGGGTACCCACCGGGAGTTCTTC. This sequence encodes CASSYSTGQGTHREFF. The V gene is TRBV6-5, the J gene TRBJ2-1; TRBD1 aligns across 9 bases. V was clipped by 0 bases and J by 14 bases; unmatched bases: 14. The CDR3 contains 16 residues. CDR1 and CDR2 (germline): MNHEY, SVGAGI.

The rearrangement joins TRBV10-3 to TRBJ1-5, with D possibly matching TRBD1 (6 bases). The germline V gene encodes CDR1 ENHRY and CDR2 SYGVKD. V lost 5 bases and J lost 2, with 10 bases in between. The length of the CDR3 is 14 residues. The CDR3 nucleotides are TGTGCCATCAGTCCACAGGGTGGCAATCAGCCCCAGCATTTT. Protein product: CAISPQGGNQPQHF.

The chain uses TRBV5-1 and TRBJ2-2, with 8 bases that match TRBD1. The V gene's germline CDR1 is SGHRS and CDR2 YFSETQ. With 4 bases clipped from V and 4 bases from J, the junction kept 12 bases outside the gene matches. There are 17 residues in the CDR3. As DNA, the CDR3 is TGCGCCAGCAGCGCCTCTGACAGGGGTCGGTCCACCGGGGAGCTGTTTTTT. Its translation is CASSASDRGRSTGELFF.

This chain uses TRBV5-5 with TRBJ2-7; 9 bases align to TRBD1. CDR3 size: 15 residues. The germline V gene encodes CDR1 SGHKS and CDR2 YYEKEE (reference sequence). J lost 6 bases, V lost 4 bases, and 11 bases had no gene match. CDR3 nucleotide sequence: TGTGCCAGCAGCAGGCAACAGGGGGCCTTTGGCGAGCAGTACTTC. The encoded protein is CASSRQQGAFGEQYF.

This clonotype showed up just a few times. This chain uses TRBV28 with TRBJ2-7, with 8 bases lining up with TRBD2. The V gene's germline CDR1 is MDHEN and CDR2 SYDVKM. V was pared by 4 bases and J by 4 bases, with 18 bases of the junction left unmatched. CDR3 length equals 18 residues. The CDR3 DNA reads as TGTGCCAGCAGTTCTCCTGGCATAAGAGCGGGAGTTGTGTACGAGCAGTACTTC. Encoded protein: CASSSPGIRAGVVYEQYF.